This T cell receptor (beta chain) originates from a study of naive and memory T cell subsets. With regard to this clonotype: Its antigen is undetermined. A read error may be the cause here, since a much bigger clone is one base away.

Both TRBC1 and TRBC2 were covered by a beta constant-region primer of two equimolar oligonucleotides. Four rounds of PCR amplified the ligated cDNA using nested alpha and beta constant-region primers plus SP2. TCRdb reanalysed the UMI-ligation and nested PCR reads using MiXCR and keeps one entry per CDR3 protein. The sample holds 95,000 to 110,000 distinct CDR3 sequences, about 15% seen once. The CDR3 extends over 14 amino acids. The V gene's germline CDR1 is SQVTM and CDR2 ANQGSEA. V lost 7 bases, J lost 2 bases, and 10 bases stayed unmatched. Findings and caveats of the study: Naive repertoires, especially CD8, held a few larger clonotypes, possibly memory cells re-expressing CD45RA.

The sequenced sample consisted of naive CD8+ T cells from blood. The J gene is TRBJ2-5, the V gene TRBV29-1; 7 bases map to TRBD1. This TCR derives from a human donor in good health. CDR3 DNA sequence: TGCAGCGGCACGGAACAGGGGAGACAAGAGACCCAGTACTTC. Translated: CSGTEQGRQETQYF.